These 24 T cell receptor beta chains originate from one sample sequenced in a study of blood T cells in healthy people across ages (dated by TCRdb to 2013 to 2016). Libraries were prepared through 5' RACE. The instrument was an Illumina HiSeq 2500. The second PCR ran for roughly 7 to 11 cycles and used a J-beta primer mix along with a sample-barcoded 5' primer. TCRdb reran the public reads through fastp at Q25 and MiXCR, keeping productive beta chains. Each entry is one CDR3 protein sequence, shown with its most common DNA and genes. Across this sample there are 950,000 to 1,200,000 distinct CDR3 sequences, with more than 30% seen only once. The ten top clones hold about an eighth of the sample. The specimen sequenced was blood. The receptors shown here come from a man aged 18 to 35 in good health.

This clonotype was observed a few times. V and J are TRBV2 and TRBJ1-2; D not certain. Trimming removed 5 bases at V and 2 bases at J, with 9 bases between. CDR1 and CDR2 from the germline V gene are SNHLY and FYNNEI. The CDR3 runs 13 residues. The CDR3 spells CASSLDWNYGYTF. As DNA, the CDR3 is TGTGCCAGCAGTCTGGACTGGAACTATGGCTACACCTTC.

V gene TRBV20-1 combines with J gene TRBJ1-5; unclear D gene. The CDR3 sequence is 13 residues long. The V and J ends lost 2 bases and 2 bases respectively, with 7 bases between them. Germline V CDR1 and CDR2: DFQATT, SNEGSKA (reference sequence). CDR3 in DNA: TGCAGTGCTAGATTGGAGGGCAATCAGCCCCAGCATTTT. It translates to CSARLEGNQPQHF.

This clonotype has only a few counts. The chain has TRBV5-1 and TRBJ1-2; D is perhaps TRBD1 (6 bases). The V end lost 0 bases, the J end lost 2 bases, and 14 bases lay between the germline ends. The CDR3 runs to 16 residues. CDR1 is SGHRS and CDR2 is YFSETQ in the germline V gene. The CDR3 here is CASSLAYWTENYGYTF. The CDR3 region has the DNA TGCGCCAGCAGCTTGGCCTACTGGACAGAAAACTATGGCTACACCTTC.

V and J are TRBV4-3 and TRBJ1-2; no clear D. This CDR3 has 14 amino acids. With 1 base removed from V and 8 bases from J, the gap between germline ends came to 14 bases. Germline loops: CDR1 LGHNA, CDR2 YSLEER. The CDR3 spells CASSQGVVGGGYTF. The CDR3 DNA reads TGCGCCAGCAGCCAAGGGGTAGTTGGCGGGGGCTACACCTTC.

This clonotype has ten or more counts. The CDR3 reads CASSLGTGLTNEKLFF. In DNA, the CDR3 is TGTGCCAGCAGCTTAGGGACAGGGTTGACTAATGAAAAACTGTTTTTT. The chain carries TRBV7-2 and TRBJ1-4, with TRBD1 matching 8 bases. This CDR3 is 16 amino acids long. V shed 1 base, J shed 2 bases, and the junction held 3 bases outside the gene matches. Germline V gives CDR1 SGHTA, CDR2 FQGNSA.

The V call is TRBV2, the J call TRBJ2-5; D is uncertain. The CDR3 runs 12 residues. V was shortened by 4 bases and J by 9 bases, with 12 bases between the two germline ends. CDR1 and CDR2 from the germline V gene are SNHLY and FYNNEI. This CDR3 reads CASSVGREPQYF. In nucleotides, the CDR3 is TGTGCCAGCAGTGTAGGCCGCGAGCCCCAGTACTTC.

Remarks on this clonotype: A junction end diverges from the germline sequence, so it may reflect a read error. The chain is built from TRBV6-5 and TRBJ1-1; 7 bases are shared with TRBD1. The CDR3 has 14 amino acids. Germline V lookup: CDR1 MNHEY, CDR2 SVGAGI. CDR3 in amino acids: CASSYSTGNPEAFF. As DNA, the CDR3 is TGTGCCAGCAGTTACTCGACAGGGAACCCTGAAGCTTTCTTT.

This chain's CDR3 is CASIRDREGQEYF. The CDR3 DNA sequence: TGTGCCAGCATCCGGGATCGGGAGGGCCAAGAGTACTTC. The V gene is TRBV7-2, the J gene TRBJ2-7; 8 bases fit TRBD2. The germline V gene has CDR1 SGHTA and CDR2 FQGNSA. The CDR3 has 13 amino acids. With 7 bases clipped from V and 11 bases from J, the junction kept 13 bases outside the gene matches.

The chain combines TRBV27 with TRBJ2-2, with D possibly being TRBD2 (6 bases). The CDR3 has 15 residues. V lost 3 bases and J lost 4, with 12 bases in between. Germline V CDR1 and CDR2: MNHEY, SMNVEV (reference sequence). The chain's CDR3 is CASSLNGGFTGELFF. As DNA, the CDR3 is TGTGCCAGCAGTTTGAATGGAGGGTTCACCGGGGAGCTGTTTTTT.

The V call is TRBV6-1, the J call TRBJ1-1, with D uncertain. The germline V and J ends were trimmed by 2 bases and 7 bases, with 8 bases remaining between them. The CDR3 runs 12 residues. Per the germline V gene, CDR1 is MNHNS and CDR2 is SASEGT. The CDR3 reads CASSESGLEAFF. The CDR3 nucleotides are TGTGCCAGCAGTGAATCGGGCCTTGAAGCTTTCTTT.

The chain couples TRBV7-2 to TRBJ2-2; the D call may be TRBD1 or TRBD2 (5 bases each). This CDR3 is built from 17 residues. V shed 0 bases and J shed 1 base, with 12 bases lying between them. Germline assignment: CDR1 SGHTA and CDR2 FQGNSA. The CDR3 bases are TGTGCCAGCAGCTTAGCGCAAGGGACGAAGAACACCGGGGAGCTGTTTTTT. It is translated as CASSLAQGTKNTGELFF. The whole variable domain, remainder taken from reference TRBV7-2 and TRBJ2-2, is GAGVSQSPSNKVTEKGKDVELRCDPISGHTALYWYRQSLGQGLEFLIYFQGNSAPDKSGLPSDRFSAERTGGSVSTLTIQRTQQEDSAVYLCASSLAQGTKNTGELFFGEGSRLTVL.

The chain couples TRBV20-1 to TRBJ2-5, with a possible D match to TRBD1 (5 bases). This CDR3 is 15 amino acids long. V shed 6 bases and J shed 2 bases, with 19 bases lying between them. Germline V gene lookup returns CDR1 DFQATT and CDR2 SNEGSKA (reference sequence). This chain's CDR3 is CSARRAWGRQETQYF. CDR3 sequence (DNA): TGCAGTGCCCGCCGGGCCTGGGGCCGACAAGAGACCCAGTACTTC.

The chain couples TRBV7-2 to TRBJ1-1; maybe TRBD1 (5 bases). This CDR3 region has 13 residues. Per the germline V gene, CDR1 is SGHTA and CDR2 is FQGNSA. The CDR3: CVSSRGVNTEAFF. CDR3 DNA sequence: TGTGTTAGCAGCCGGGGGGTGAACACTGAAGCTTTCTTT.

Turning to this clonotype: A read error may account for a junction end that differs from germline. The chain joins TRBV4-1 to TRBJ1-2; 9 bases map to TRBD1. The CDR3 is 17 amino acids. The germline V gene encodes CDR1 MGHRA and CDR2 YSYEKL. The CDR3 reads CASSQESVGQGNSGYTF. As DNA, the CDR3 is TGCGCCAGCAGCCAAGAGTCGGTAGGACAGGGGAACTCTGGCTACACCTTC.

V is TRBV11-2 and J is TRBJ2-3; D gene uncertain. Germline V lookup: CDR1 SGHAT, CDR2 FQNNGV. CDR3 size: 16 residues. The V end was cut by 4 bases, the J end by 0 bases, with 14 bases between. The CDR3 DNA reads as TGTGCCAGCAGCTCTATCGACCGACGGAGCACAGATACGCAGTATTTT. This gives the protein CASSSIDRRSTDTQYF.

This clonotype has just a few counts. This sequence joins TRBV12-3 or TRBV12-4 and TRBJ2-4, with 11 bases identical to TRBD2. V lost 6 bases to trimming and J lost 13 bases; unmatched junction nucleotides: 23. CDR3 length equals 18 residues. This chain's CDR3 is CASRITSGGHISYNEQYF. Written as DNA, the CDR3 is TGTGCCAGCAGAATAACTAGCGGGGGCCATATCTCCTACAATGAGCAGTACTTC.

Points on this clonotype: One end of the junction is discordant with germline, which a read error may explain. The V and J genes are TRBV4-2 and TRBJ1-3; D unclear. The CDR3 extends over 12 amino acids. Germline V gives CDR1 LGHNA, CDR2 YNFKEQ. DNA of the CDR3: TGTGCCAGCAGACAAGAAACTACTACCATATATTTT. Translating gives CASRQETTTIYF.

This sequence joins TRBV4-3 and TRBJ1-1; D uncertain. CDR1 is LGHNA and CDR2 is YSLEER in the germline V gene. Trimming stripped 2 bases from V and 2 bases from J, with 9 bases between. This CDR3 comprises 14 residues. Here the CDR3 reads CASSQSRGNTEAFF. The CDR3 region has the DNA TGCGCCAGCAGCCAATCCCGGGGTAACACTGAAGCTTTCTTT.

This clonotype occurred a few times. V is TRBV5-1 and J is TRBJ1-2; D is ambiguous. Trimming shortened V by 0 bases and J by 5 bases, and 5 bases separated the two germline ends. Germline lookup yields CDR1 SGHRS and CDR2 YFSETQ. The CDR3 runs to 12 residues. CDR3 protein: CASSLARYGYTF. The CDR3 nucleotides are TGCGCCAGCAGCTTGGCCAGATATGGCTACACCTTC.

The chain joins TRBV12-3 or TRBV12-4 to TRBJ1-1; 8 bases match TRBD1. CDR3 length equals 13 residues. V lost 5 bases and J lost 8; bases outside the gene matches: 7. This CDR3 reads CASSPTGAREAFF. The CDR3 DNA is TGTGCCAGCAGTCCGACAGGGGCCCGCGAAGCTTTCTTT.

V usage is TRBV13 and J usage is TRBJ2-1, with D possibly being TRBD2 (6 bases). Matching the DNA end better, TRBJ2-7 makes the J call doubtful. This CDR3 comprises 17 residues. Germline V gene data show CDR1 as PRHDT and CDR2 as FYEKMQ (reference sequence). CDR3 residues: CASSLPLPRGGRNEQYF. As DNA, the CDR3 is TGTGCCAGCAGCTTACCCTTGCCAAGGGGAGGTCGGAATGAGCAGTACTTC.

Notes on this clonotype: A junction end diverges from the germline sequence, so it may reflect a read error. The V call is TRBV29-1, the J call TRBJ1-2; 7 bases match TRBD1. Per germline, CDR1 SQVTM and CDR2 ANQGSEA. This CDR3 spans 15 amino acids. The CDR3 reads CSVRGGGEMDYGYIF. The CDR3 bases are TGCAGCGTCCGAGGGGGCGGGGAGATGGACTATGGCTACATCTTC.

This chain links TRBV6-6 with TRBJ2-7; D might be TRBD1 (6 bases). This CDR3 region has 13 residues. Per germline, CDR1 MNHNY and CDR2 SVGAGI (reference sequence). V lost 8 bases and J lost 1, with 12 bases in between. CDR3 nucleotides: TGTGCCAGCTGTAGGGGGATTTCCTACGAGCAGTACTTC. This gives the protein CASCRGISYEQYF.

CDR3: CASSIGTQETQYF. The CDR3 DNA is TGTGCCAGCAGCATCGGGACTCAAGAGACCCAGTACTTC. The chain combines TRBV12-3 or TRBV12-4 with TRBJ2-5; TRBD2 might be the D (6 bases). V dropped 6 bases and J dropped 2 bases, with 10 bases sitting between them. The CDR3 loop spans 13 amino acids.